Below, one TCR beta chain is given with its context. This sample is drawn from a study of blood T cell repertoires in COVID-19. Seattle's enrolled individuals joined amid active infection and were then monitored longitudinally. The CDR3 contains 15 residues. The V gene lost 3 bases and the J gene lost 2 bases, with 11 bases spanning the gap. Germline loops: CDR1 MDHEN, CDR2 SYDVKM. TCRdb's copy holds only in-frame clones and misses some; the assay was immunoSEQ multiplex PCR. The table lists about 120,000 clones, around 82% of them singletons, with approximately 17% in the top ten. Sequenced: peripheral blood. This chain connects TRBV28 to TRBJ1-5, with a weak D call TRBD1 (6 bases). This TCR derives from a man under 40 with COVID-19, enrolled during active disease. DNA of the CDR3: TGTGCCAGCAGTTTCAGGGGAGTTGGCAATCAGCCCCAGCATTTT. Translating it yields CASSFRGVGNQPQHF.